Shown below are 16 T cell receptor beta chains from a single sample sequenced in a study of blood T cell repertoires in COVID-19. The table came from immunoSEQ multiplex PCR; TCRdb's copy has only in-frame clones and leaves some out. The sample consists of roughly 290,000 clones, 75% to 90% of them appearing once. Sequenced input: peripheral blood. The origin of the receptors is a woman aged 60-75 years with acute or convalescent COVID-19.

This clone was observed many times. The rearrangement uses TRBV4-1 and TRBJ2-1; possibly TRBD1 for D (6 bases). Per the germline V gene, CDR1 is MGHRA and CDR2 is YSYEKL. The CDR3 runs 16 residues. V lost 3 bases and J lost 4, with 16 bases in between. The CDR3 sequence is CASSQRAGALYNEQFF. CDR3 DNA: TGCGCCAGCAGCCAGAGGGCAGGGGCCTTATACAATGAGCAGTTCTTC.

CDR3 sequence reads: CASSLRGLDEKLFF. CDR3 nucleotide sequence: TGTGCCAGCAGCTTGAGGGGGCTGGATGAAAAACTGTTTTTT. The chain links TRBV7-2 to TRBJ1-4, with 7 bases matching TRBD1. Germline CDR1 and CDR2: SGHTA and FQGNSA. The V gene end was trimmed by 3 bases and the J gene end by 6 bases; junction bases not matched to a gene: 4. This CDR3 is built from 14 residues.

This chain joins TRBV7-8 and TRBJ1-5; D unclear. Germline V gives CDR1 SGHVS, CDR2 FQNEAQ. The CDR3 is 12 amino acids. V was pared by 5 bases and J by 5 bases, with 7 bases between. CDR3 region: CASSPRDQPQHF. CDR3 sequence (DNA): TGTGCCAGCAGCCCGCGGGATCAGCCCCAGCATTTT.

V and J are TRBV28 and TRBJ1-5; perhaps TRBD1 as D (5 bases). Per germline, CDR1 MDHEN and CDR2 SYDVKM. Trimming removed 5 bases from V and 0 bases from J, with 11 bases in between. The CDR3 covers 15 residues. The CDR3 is CASSPDSHSNQPQHF. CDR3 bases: TGTGCCAGCAGTCCAGACAGCCATAGCAATCAGCCCCAGCATTTT.

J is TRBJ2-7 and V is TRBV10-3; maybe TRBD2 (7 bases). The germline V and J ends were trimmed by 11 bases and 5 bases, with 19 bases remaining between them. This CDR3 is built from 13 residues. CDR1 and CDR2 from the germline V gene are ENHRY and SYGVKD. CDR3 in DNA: TGTGCCTCCGCCGGGGGGCGAGCCAACGAGCAGTACTTC. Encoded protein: CASAGGRANEQYF.

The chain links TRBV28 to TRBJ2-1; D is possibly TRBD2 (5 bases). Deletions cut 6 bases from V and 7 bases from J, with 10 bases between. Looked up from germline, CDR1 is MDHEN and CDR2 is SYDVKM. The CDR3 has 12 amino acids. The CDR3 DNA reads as TGTGCCAGCAGACTGCCGGGGAATGAGCAGTTCTTC. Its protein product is CASRLPGNEQFF.

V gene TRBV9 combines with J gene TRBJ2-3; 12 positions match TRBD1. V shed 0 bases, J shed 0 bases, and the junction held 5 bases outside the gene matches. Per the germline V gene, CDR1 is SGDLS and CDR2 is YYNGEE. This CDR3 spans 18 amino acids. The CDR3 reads CASSVGGQGAISTDTQYF. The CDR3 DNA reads TGTGCCAGCAGCGTAGGGGGACAGGGGGCTATTAGCACAGATACGCAGTATTTT.

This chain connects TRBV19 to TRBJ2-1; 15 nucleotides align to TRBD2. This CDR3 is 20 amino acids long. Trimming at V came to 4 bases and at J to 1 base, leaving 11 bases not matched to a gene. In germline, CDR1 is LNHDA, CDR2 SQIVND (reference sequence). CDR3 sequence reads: CASSTRTSGRVLVSYNEQFF. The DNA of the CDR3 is TGTGCCAGTAGTACTCGGACTAGCGGGAGGGTGTTAGTTTCCTACAATGAGCAGTTCTTC. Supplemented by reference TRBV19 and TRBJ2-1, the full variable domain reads DGGITQSPKYLFRKEGQNVTLSCEQNLNHDAMYWYRQDPGQGLRLIYYSQIVNDFQKGDIAEGYSVSREKKESFPLTVTSAQKNPTAFYLCASSTRTSGRVLVSYNEQFFGPGTRLTVL.

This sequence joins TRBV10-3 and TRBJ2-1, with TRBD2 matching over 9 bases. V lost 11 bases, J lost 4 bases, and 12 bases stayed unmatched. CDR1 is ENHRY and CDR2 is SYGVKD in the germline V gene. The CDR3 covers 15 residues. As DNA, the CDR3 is TGTGCCGCAACAGGGCGGGGGGGCCTATACAATGAGCAGTTCTTC. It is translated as CAATGRGGLYNEQFF.

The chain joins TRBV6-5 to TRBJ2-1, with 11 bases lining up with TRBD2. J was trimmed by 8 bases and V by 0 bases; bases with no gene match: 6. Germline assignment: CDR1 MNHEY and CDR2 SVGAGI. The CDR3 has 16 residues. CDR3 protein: CASSYSPTSGSYEQFF. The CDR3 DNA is TGTGCCAGCAGTTACTCGCCTACTAGCGGGAGTTATGAGCAGTTCTTC.

CDR3 sequence (DNA): TGTGCCAGTACCAGCCGCGGAGACAATCAGCCCCAGCATTTT. Protein product: CASTSRGDNQPQHF. The chain combines TRBV19 with TRBJ1-5; no clear D. The CDR3 has 14 residues. Germline values: CDR1 LNHDA, CDR2 SQIVND (reference sequence). The V end was cut by 7 bases, the J end by 3 bases, with 13 bases between.

The CDR3 reads CATGTQDGYTF. The CDR3 DNA reads as TGTGCCACTGGGACACAGGATGGCTACACCTTC. This chain links TRBV28 with TRBJ1-2; a weak D match, TRBD1 (6 bases). The CDR3 consists of 11 residues. CDR1 and CDR2 (germline): MDHEN, SYDVKM. V lost 10 bases and J 6 bases, leaving 12 bases between the germline ends.

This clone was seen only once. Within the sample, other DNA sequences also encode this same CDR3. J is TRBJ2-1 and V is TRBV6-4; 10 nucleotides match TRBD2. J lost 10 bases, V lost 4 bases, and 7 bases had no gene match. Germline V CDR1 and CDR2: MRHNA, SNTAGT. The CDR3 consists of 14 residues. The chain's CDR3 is CASSGLAGAGEQFF. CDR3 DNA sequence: TGTGCCAGCAGTGGCCTAGCGGGGGCTGGAGAGCAGTTCTTC.

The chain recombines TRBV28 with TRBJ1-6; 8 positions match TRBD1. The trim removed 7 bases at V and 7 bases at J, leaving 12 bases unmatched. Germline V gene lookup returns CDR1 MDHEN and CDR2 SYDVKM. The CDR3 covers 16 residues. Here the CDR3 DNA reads TGTGCCAGCACTGAACCCGGGACAGGCGGAAATTCACCCCTCCACTTT. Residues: CASTEPGTGGNSPLHF. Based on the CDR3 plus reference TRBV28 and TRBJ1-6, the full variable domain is DVKVTQSSRYLVKRTGEKVFLECVQDMDHENMFWYRQDPGLGLRLIYFSYDVKMKEKGDIPEGYSVSREKKERFSLILESASTNQTSMYLCASTEPGTGGNSPLHFGNGTRLTVT.

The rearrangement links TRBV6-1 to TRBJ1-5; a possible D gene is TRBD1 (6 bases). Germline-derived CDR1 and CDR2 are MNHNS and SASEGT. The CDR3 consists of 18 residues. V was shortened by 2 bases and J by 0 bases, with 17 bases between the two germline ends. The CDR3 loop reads CASSEWAQGTYSNQPQHF. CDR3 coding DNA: TGTGCCAGCAGTGAATGGGCACAGGGTACCTATAGCAATCAGCCCCAGCATTTT.

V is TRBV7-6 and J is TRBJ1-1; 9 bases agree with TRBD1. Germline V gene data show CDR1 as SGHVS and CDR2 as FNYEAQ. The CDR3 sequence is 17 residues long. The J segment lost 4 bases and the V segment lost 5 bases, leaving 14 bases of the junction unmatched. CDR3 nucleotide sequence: TGTGCCAGCAGCCTATCGGGACAGGGATTGGGTGGCACTGAAGCTTTCTTT. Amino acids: CASSLSGQGLGGTEAFF.